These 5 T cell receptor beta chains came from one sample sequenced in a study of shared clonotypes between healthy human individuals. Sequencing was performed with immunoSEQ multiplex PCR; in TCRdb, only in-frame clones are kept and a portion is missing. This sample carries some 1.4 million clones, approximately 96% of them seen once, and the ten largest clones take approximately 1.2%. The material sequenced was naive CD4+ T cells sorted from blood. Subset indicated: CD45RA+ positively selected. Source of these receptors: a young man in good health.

CDR3 nucleotides: TGCGCCAGCAGCCAAGGAGGACATGCTAGCACAGATACGCAGTATTTT. This sequence encodes CASSQGGHASTDTQYF. The chain links TRBV4-1 to TRBJ2-3; TRBD1 is a possible D gene (5 bases). In germline, CDR1 is MGHRA, CDR2 YSYEKL. This CDR3 has 16 residues. V lost 1 base to trimming and J lost 0 bases, with 11 bases between them.

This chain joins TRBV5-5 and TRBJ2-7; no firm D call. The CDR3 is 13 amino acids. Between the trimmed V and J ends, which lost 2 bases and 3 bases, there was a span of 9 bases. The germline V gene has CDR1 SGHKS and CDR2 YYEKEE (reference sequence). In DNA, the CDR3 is TGTGCCAGCAGCTTTCTTGGGCTCTACGAGCAGTACTTC. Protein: CASSFLGLYEQYF.

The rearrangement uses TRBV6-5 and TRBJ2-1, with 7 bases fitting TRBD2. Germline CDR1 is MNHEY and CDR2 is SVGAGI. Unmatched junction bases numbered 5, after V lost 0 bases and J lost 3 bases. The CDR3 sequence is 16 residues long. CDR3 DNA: TGTGCCAGCAGTTACTCCGGGGGGTCGGGCTACAATGAGCAGTTCTTC. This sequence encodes CASSYSGGSGYNEQFF.

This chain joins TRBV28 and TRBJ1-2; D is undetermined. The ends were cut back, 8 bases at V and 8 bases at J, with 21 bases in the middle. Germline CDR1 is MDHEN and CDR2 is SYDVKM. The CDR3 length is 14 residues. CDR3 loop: CASWQRGAYEGYTF. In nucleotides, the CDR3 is TGTGCCAGCTGGCAAAGAGGCGCCTATGAAGGCTACACCTTC.

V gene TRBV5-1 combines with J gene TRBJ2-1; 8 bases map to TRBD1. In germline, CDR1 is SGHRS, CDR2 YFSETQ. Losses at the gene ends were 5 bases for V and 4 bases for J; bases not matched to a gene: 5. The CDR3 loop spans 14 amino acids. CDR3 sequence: CASSQDRDYNEQFF. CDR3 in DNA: TGCGCCAGCAGTCAGGACAGGGATTACAATGAGCAGTTCTTC.